These 26 T cell receptor beta chains were sequenced from one sample in a study of vaccination and CD4 T cells after COVID-19 (dated by TCRdb to between 2020 and 2023). Explained via the paper, the treatment or condition label denotes: roughly 10-day PBMC culture with coronavirus spike peptide pools or control peptides (ViraFEST assay). CD4+ T cells from unexposed donors were collected before the COVID-19 pandemic (2011-2018). The library was built by means of PCR. The listed sequencing device is Illumina iSeq 100. At the Johns Hopkins FTIC core, DNA from the cultured CD4+ T cells underwent TCR sequencing with the Oncomine TCR Beta short-read assay. TCRdb reworked the public reads: Q25 trimming with fastp, MiXCR clone assembly, productive beta chains retained. Every CDR3 protein is listed once, alongside the most common genes and DNA of its rows. This sample has about 7,500 distinct CDR3 sequences in its table, and about 47% of those were observed once. The ten largest clones add up to roughly 13% of the sample.

For these TCRs, the target antigens are not known. Input material: CD4+ T cells from blood, cultured in vitro. The source is a human donor in good health.

The CDR3 here is CASSSPTGGRTEAFF. The CDR3 DNA reads as TGTGCCAGCAGTTCCCCGACAGGGGGGAGAACTGAAGCTTTCTTT. The rearrangement links TRBV6-5 to TRBJ1-1, with TRBD1 matching 9 bases. The V segment lost 4 bases and the J segment 5 bases; nucleotides outside the gene matches: 8. The CDR3 totals 15 residues. The germline CDR1 and CDR2 sequences are MNHEY and SVGAGI.

The chain is built from TRBV18 and TRBJ1-2, with no clear D. The V gene lost 2 bases and the J gene lost 2 bases, with 9 bases spanning the gap. From germline, CDR1 is KGHSH and CDR2 LQKENI. The CDR3 is 14 amino acids. CDR3 sequence reads: CASSPSEGNYGYTF. The CDR3 coding sequence is TGTGCCAGCTCACCATCGGAGGGAAACTATGGCTACACCTTC.

The chain uses TRBV6-1 and TRBJ2-2; D not resolved. Germline V gives CDR1 MNHNS, CDR2 SASEGT. This CDR3 is built from 12 residues. Trimming stripped 6 bases from V and 2 bases from J, with 4 bases between. CDR3 loop: CASRQNTGELFF. Here the CDR3 DNA reads TGTGCCAGCAGACAAAACACCGGGGAGCTGTTTTTT.

The chain recombines TRBV2 with TRBJ2-2; perhaps TRBD1 as D (6 bases). The germline V and J ends were trimmed by 4 bases and 5 bases, with 11 bases remaining between them. Germline V gene sequence: CDR1 SNHLY, CDR2 FYNNEI. The CDR3 extends over 14 amino acids. CDR3 protein: CASSGEGGTGELFF. In DNA form, the CDR3 reads TGTGCCAGCAGTGGGGAAGGGGGTACCGGGGAGCTGTTTTTT.

This clonotype was found a few times. J is TRBJ1-2 and V is TRBV7-8, with 7 bases matching TRBD1. CDR3 length: 14 amino acids. J was trimmed by 5 bases and V by 5 bases; bases with no gene match: 8. Germline assignment: CDR1 SGHVS and CDR2 FQNEAQ. CDR3 coding DNA: TGTGCCAGCAGCCCCGGGACAGATAGTTATGGCTACACCTTC. Protein product: CASSPGTDSYGYTF. Full variable domain (remainder filled in from reference TRBV7-8 and TRBJ1-2): GAGVSQSPRYKVAKRGQDVALRCDPISGHVSLFWYQQALGQGPEFLTYFQNEAQLDKSGLPSDRFFAERPEGSVSTLKIQRTQQEDSAVYLCASSPGTDSYGYTFGSGTRLTVV.

This clonotype has only a few counts. This CDR3 reads CASSLEQGGNEKLFF. In DNA form, the CDR3 reads TGTGCCAGCAGCCTCGAACAGGGAGGGAATGAAAAACTGTTTTTT. The chain couples TRBV7-9 to TRBJ1-4, with TRBD1 as a possible D gene (6 bases). V was clipped by 5 bases and J by 5 bases, with 15 bases between them. This CDR3 comprises 15 residues. Germline V gives CDR1 SEHNR, CDR2 FQNEAQ (reference sequence). The whole variable domain, filled in from reference TRBV7-9 and TRBJ1-4, reads DTGVSQNPRHKITKRGQNVTFRCDPISEHNRLYWYRQTLGQGPEFLTYFQNEAQLEKSRLLSDRFSAERPKGSFSTLEIQRTEQGDSAMYLCASSLEQGGNEKLFFGSGTQLSVL.

This clonotype appeared a few times. This rearrangement joins TRBV7-9 to TRBJ1-1; a weak D match, TRBD1 (5 bases). CDR1 SEHNR and CDR2 FQNEAQ come from the germline V gene (reference sequence). The CDR3 length is 14 residues. Trimming removed 3 bases from V and 4 bases from J, with 12 bases in between. The CDR3, as DNA: TGTGCCAGCAGCTTGGTAGCCGGGGCCACTGAAGCTTTCTTT. Translating it yields CASSLVAGATEAFF.

The chain links TRBV2 to TRBJ1-1, with 7 bases lining up with TRBD1. CDR1 and CDR2 (germline): SNHLY, FYNNEI. This CDR3 is built from 17 residues. Trimming at V came to 0 bases and at J to 0 bases, leaving 7 bases not matched to a gene. The CDR3 loop is CASSEALKGAMNTEAFF. CDR3 in DNA: TGTGCCAGCAGTGAAGCGCTCAAGGGGGCGATGAACACTGAAGCTTTCTTT. The variable domain in full, with the rest retrieved from reference TRBV2 and TRBJ1-1, is EPEVTQTPSHQVTQMGQEVILRCVPISNHLYFYWYRQILGQKVEFLVSFYNNEISEKSEIFDDQFSVERPDGSNFTLKIRSTKLEDSAMYFCASSEALKGAMNTEAFFGQGTRLTVV.

The V and J genes are TRBV11-2 and TRBJ2-4; D call uncertain. This CDR3 has 13 residues. V lost 3 bases to trimming and J lost 9 bases, with 12 bases between them. CDR1 is SGHAT and CDR2 is FQNNGV in the germline V gene. The CDR3 bases are TGTGCCAGCAGCTTGGGTTCGAGGAGCATTCAGTACTTC. Translated: CASSLGSRSIQYF.

A single count supports this clonotype. The chain recombines TRBV6-5 with TRBJ2-7; D possibly corresponds to TRBD1 (5 bases). The CDR3 consists of 14 residues. Germline V gives CDR1 MNHEY, CDR2 SVGAGI. Trimming left V 4 bases short and J 4 bases short, with 14 bases between. The CDR3 bases are TGTGCCAGCAGTTCCCAGGGATTTTGGTACGAGCAGTACTTC. This translates into CASSSQGFWYEQYF.

The V gene is TRBV20-1, the J gene TRBJ2-5; 8 bases map to TRBD1. The CDR3 has 16 residues. V trimming: 5 bases; J trimming: 2 bases; junction bases outside the gene matches: 13. Looked up from germline, CDR1 is DFQATT and CDR2 is SNEGSKA (reference sequence). Written as DNA, the CDR3 is TGCAGTGCTTCCCCGTCCGGGACAGGCTTACAAGAGACCCAGTACTTC. Its protein product is CSASPSGTGLQETQYF.

The CDR3 loop is CASTNRGGSPLHF. The CDR3, as DNA: TGTGCCAGCACCAACAGGGGGGGTTCACCCCTCCACTTT. V and J are TRBV12-3 or TRBV12-4 and TRBJ1-6; TRBD1 matches at 8 bases. The J segment lost 9 bases and the V segment lost 7 bases, leaving 5 bases of the junction unmatched. The CDR3 has 13 residues.

The genes are TRBV6-4 and TRBJ2-2, with D possibly matching TRBD1 (5 bases). Looked up from germline, CDR1 is MRHNA and CDR2 is SNTAGT. The CDR3 length is 13 residues. Trimming took 2 bases from V and 5 from J, leaving 6 bases between them. The CDR3 DNA follows: TGTGCCAGCAGTGACGGACAAACCGGGGAGCTGTTTTTT. The encoded protein is CASSDGQTGELFF.

The rearrangement joins TRBV7-3 to TRBJ2-5; the D call may be TRBD1 or TRBD2 (5 bases each). V was trimmed by 5 bases and J by 4 bases, leaving 14 bases between them. The germline CDR1 and CDR2 sequences are SGHTA and FQGTGA. CDR3 length: 14 residues. In DNA form, the CDR3 reads TGTGCCAGCAGCCTCGGGACGGTTGGAGAGACCCAGTACTTC. It specifies CASSLGTVGETQYF. Supplemented by reference TRBV7-3 and TRBJ2-5, the full variable domain reads GAGVSQTPSNKVTEKGKYVELRCDPISGHTALYWYRQSLGQGPEFLIYFQGTGAADDSGLPNDRFFAVRPEGSVSTLKIQRTERGDSAVYLCASSLGTVGETQYFGPGTRLLVL.

The gene calls are TRBV6-5 and TRBJ1-1; 7 bases map to TRBD1. The CDR3 is 15 residues long. The germline V gene encodes CDR1 MNHEY and CDR2 SVGAGI. Trimming at V came to 0 bases and at J to 8 bases, leaving 9 bases not matched to a gene. The CDR3 coding sequence is TGTGCCAGCAGTTACTCGAAGGGTGCAGGGGGGGAAGCTTTCTTT. Protein sequence: CASSYSKGAGGEAFF.

The genes are TRBV7-3 and TRBJ1-6, with 8 positions matching TRBD1. The CDR3 is made up of 15 amino acids. Germline CDR1 reads SGHTA; CDR2 reads FQGTGA. Losses at the gene ends were 5 bases for V and 9 bases for J; bases not matched to a gene: 9. CDR3 bases: TGTGCCAGCAGCCCCTTTGGACAGGGTCTTTCACCCCTCCACTTT. Translated: CASSPFGQGLSPLHF.

J is TRBJ1-1 and V is TRBV11-2; D may be TRBD1 (5 bases). The CDR3 is 13 residues long. Looked up from germline, CDR1 is SGHAT and CDR2 is FQNNGV. Trimming removed 2 bases from V and 8 bases from J, with 12 bases in between. The CDR3 sequence: CASSLSSGEEAFF. CDR3 bases: TGTGCCAGCAGCTTATCTTCGGGGGAGGAAGCTTTCTTT.

The chain couples TRBV9 to TRBJ2-2, with 8 bases matching TRBD1. V shed 7 bases, J shed 6 bases, and the junction held 8 bases outside the gene matches. Germline CDR1 SGDLS, CDR2 YYNGEE. CDR3 length equals 14 residues. The CDR3 loop is CASDRTGRPGELFF. Written as DNA, the CDR3 is TGTGCCAGCGACCGGACAGGGCGGCCCGGGGAGCTGTTTTTT.

The V call is TRBV7-3, the J call TRBJ1-1; D is unclear. The CDR3 extends over 13 amino acids. CDR1 is SGHTA and CDR2 is FQGTGA in the germline V gene. V was clipped by 0 bases and J by 3 bases, with 5 bases between them. The CDR3 nucleotides are TGTGCCAGCAGCTTAACCCAAGACACTGAAGCTTTCTTT. It is translated as CASSLTQDTEAFF.

The rearrangement uses TRBV20-1 and TRBJ2-3, with 12 positions matching TRBD2. This CDR3 has 13 residues. Trimming took 3 bases from V and 8 from J; bases not matched to a gene: 3. Germline V lookup: CDR1 DFQATT, CDR2 SNEGSKA (reference sequence). Written as DNA, the CDR3 is TGCAGTGCTAGGGGACTAGCGGGCCTTACGCAGTATTTT. Translation: CSARGLAGLTQYF.

This rearrangement joins TRBV6-1 to TRBJ1-1; no clear D gene. The CDR3 runs 14 residues. V lost 2 bases, J lost 8 bases, and 15 bases lay in between. The germline V gene has CDR1 MNHNS and CDR2 SASEGT. CDR3 nucleotides: TGTGCCAGCAGTGAACAACTCGGCTCCGGCGAAGCTTTCTTT. Its translation is CASSEQLGSGEAFF.

The CDR3 DNA follows: TGTGCCAGCGGAGAGCGGCAGGGCAATCAGCCCCAGCATTTT. Its translation is CASGERQGNQPQHF. This sequence joins TRBV2 and TRBJ1-5; D uncertain. The germline V and J ends were trimmed by 8 bases and 2 bases, with 13 bases remaining between them. Germline V gene lookup returns CDR1 SNHLY and CDR2 FYNNEI. The CDR3 is made up of 14 amino acids.

The genes are TRBV20-1 and TRBJ2-5; D call uncertain. CDR1 DFQATT and CDR2 SNEGSKA come from the germline V gene (reference sequence). The V and J ends lost 7 bases and 5 bases respectively, with 8 bases between them. The CDR3 loop spans 10 amino acids. Here the CDR3 DNA reads TGCAGTGGGAGTAGGGAGACCCAGTACTTC. Its protein product is CSGSRETQYF.

This chain links TRBV19 with TRBJ1-1; tentative D call: TRBD1 (5 bases). V was trimmed by 6 bases and J by 10 bases, leaving 18 bases between them. This CDR3 region has 13 residues. Germline assignment: CDR1 LNHDA and CDR2 SQIVND (reference sequence). CDR3 protein: CASSYGGARRAFF. The CDR3 DNA sequence: TGTGCCAGTAGCTATGGCGGGGCCCGGCGAGCTTTCTTT.

The rearrangement joins TRBV6-1 to TRBJ2-7; tentative D call: TRBD1 (6 bases). With 7 bases removed from V and 3 bases from J, the gap between germline ends came to 13 bases. Per germline, CDR1 MNHNS and CDR2 SASEGT. The CDR3 is 13 amino acids. The CDR3: CASTDRSIYEQYF. For the CDR3, the DNA is TGTGCCAGCACAGACAGGTCCATCTACGAGCAGTACTTC.

The rearrangement links TRBV27 to TRBJ2-5; TRBD2 agrees at 9 bases. V lost 9 bases and J lost 0; bases outside the gene matches: 8. The CDR3 spans 15 residues. Germline lookup yields CDR1 MNHEY and CDR2 SMNVEV (reference sequence). Written as DNA, the CDR3 is TGTGCCAGTTCACCTTGGACTAGCGACCAAGAGACCCAGTACTTC. This translates into CASSPWTSDQETQYF.